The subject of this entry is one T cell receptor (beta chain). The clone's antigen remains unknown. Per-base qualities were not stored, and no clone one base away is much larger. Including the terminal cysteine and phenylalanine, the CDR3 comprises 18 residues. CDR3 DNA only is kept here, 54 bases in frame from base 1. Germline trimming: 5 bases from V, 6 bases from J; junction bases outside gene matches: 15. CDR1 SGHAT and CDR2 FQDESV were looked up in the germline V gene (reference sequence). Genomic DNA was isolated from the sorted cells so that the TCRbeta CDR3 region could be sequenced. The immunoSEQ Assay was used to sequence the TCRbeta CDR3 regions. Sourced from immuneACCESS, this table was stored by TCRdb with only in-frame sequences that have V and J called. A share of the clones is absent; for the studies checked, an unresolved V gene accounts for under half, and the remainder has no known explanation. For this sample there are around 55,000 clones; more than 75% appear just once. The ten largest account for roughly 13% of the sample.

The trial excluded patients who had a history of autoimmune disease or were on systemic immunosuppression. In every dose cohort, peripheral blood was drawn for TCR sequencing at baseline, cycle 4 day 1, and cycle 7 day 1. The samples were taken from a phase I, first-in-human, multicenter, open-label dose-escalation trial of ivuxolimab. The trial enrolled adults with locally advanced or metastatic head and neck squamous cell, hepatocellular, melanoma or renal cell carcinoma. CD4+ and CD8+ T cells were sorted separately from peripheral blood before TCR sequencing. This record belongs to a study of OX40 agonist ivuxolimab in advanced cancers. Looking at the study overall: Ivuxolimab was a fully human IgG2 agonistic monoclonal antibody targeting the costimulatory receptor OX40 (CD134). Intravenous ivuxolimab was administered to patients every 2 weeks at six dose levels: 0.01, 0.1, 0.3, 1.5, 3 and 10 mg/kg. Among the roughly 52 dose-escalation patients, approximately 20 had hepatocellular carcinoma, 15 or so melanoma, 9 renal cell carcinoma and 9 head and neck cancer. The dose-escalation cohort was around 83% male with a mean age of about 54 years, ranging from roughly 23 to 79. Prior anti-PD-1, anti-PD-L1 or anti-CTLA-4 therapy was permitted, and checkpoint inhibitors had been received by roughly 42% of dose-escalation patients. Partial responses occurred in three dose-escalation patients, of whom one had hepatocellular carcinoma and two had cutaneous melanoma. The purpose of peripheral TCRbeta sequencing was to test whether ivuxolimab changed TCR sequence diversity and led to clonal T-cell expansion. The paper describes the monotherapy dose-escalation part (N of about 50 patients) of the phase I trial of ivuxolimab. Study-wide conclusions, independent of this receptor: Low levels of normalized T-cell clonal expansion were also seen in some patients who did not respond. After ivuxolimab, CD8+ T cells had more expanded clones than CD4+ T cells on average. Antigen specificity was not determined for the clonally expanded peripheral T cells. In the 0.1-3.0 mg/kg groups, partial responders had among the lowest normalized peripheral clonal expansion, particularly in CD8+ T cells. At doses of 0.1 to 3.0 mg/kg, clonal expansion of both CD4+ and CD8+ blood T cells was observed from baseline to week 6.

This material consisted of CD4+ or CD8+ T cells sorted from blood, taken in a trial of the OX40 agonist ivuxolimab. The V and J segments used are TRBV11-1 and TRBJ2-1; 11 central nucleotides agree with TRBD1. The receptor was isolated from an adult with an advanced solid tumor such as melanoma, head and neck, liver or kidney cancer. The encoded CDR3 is CASSLRTPGQGVFNEQFF. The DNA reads TGTGCCAGCAGCCTTCGAACTCCGGGACAGGGGGTTTTCAATGAGCAGTTCTTC.